The present entry profiles one TCR beta chain with its context. This CDR3 is built from 13 residues. CDR1 is SGHTA and CDR2 is FQGNSA in the germline V gene. V was trimmed by 5 bases and J by 2 bases, leaving 9 bases between them. This specimen belongs to a study of cytomegalovirus exposure and HLA in healthy donors. Use of 60 Vbeta and 13 Jbeta primers characterized the PCR. The protocol was immunoSEQ multiplex PCR, while the TCRdb copy is restricted to in-frame clones and leaves out a portion. The sample has approximately 130,000 clones; the top ten hold about 2.1%. This chain joins TRBV7-2 and TRBJ2-5; perhaps TRBD1 as D (6 bases). The sample comprised PBMCs. This receptor was identified in a woman aged 60-70 years in good health and CMV-seronegative. CDR3 DNA: TGTGCCAGCAGCCCCCAGGGGCAAGAGACCCAGTACTTC. Translated, it gives CASSPQGQETQYF. Full variable domain (remainder filled in from reference TRBV7-2 and TRBJ2-5): GAGVSQSPSNKVTEKGKDVELRCDPISGHTALYWYRQSLGQGLEFLIYFQGNSAPDKSGLPSDRFSAERTGGSVSTLTIQRTQQEDSAVYLCASSPQGQETQYFGPGTRLLVL.